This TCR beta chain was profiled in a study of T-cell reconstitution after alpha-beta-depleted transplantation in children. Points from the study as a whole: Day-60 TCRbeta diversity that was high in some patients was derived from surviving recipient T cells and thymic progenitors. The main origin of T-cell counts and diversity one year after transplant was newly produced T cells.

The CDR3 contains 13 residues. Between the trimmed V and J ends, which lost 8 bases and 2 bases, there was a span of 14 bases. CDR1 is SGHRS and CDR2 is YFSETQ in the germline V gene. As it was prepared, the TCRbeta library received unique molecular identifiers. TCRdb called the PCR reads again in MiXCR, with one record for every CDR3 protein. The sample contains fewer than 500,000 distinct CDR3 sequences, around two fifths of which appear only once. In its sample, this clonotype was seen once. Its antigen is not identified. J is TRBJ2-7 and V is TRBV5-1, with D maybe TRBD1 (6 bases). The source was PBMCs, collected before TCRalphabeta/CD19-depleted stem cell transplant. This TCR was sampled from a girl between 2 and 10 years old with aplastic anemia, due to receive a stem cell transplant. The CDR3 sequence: CARDRQGTYEQYF. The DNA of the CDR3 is TGCGCCAGGGACAGACAAGGAACCTACGAGCAGTACTTC.